What follows are 23 T cell receptor beta chains derived from one specimen sequenced in a study of blood T cells in healthy people across ages. A J-beta primer mix and a sample-barcoded 5' primer were used in a second PCR of about 7 to 12 cycles. Each CDR3 protein is one row after TCRdb ran MiXCR on the 5' RACE reads. The table has roughly 2 million distinct CDR3 sequences, around 48% seen once. Sequencing was performed on blood. All receptors derive from a woman aged 40 to 55 in good health.

V gene TRBV6-5 combines with J gene TRBJ1-5; D not resolved. The CDR3 is 18 residues long. Germline V CDR1 and CDR2: MNHEY, SVGAGI. Trimming removed 0 bases at V and 0 bases at J, with 15 bases between. This CDR3 is CASSYSRRESGSNQPQHF. DNA for the CDR3: TGTGCCAGCAGTTACTCGAGACGGGAGTCGGGTAGCAATCAGCCCCAGCATTTT.

This clonotype was counted between two and nine times. The chain uses TRBV4-3 and TRBJ1-2; 7 bases match TRBD1. The CDR3 has 15 amino acids. The germline CDR1 and CDR2 sequences are LGHNA and YSLEER. V shed 0 bases, J shed 4 bases, and the junction held 5 bases outside the gene matches. The CDR3 bases are TGCGCCAGCAGCCAAGATCATCCAGGGGGCTATGGCTACACCTTC. It specifies CASSQDHPGGYGYTF.

This clonotype turned up a few times. V gene TRBV10-3 combines with J gene TRBJ2-7; D uncertain. Trimming shortened V by 2 bases and J by 4 bases, and 9 bases separated the two germline ends. The CDR3 extends over 13 amino acids. Germline CDR1 reads ENHRY; CDR2 reads SYGVKD. This chain's CDR3 is CAISETLNYEQYF. Here the CDR3 DNA reads TGTGCCATCAGTGAGACCCTTAATTACGAGCAGTACTTC.

CDR3 DNA sequence: TGTGCCAGCCCCTCAGCTTACCGAGCGGGGGAACCATCCCATGGCACAGATACGCAGTATTTT. Residues: CASPSAYRAGEPSHGTDTQYF. The chain carries TRBV21-1 and TRBJ2-3; the DNA was not used to check the table's D call, TRBD2. TRBV21-1 has pseudogene status. The CDR3 is made up of 21 amino acids.

CDR3 sequence: CASGSGASGAGELFF. The CDR3 coding sequence is TGCGCCAGCGGATCCGGGGCCTCAGGCGCCGGGGAGCTGTTTTTT. The chain employs TRBV5-1 and TRBJ2-2; D is tentatively TRBD1 or TRBD2 (5 bases each). The CDR3 length is 15 residues. In germline, CDR1 is SGHRS, CDR2 YFSETQ. The V end was cut by 7 bases, the J end by 6 bases, with 19 bases between.

This chain uses TRBV11-2 with TRBJ2-1; no reliable D call. Germline lookup yields CDR1 SGHAT and CDR2 FQNNGV. The length of the CDR3 is 15 residues. Trimming pared 1 base from V and 8 bases from J, leaving 15 bases between. The chain's CDR3 is CASSLGVRNHDEQFF. The CDR3 DNA reads as TGTGCCAGCAGCTTAGGGGTAAGAAATCACGATGAGCAGTTCTTC.

The chain uses TRBV4-2 and TRBJ1-1, with D tentatively TRBD1 (6 bases). The germline V gene has CDR1 LGHNA and CDR2 YNFKEQ. The CDR3 consists of 15 residues. Trimming took off 1 base at V and 5 bases at J, with 14 bases between the two ends. CDR3 nucleotides: TGTGCCAGCAGCCAAGTCCTTAGGGGGGTGACTGAAGCTTTCTTT. Amino acids: CASSQVLRGVTEAFF.

CDR3: CASSQDSSGGAYSIQYF. As DNA, the CDR3 is TGCGCCAGCAGCCAAGATTCTAGCGGGGGGGCCTATAGCATTCAGTACTTC. This chain connects TRBV4-1 to TRBJ2-4; 12 positions agree with TRBD2. Germline V CDR1 and CDR2: MGHRA, YSYEKL. The J segment lost 9 bases and the V segment lost 0 bases, leaving 9 bases of the junction unmatched. The CDR3 extends over 17 amino acids.

The chain couples TRBV20-1 to TRBJ2-1, with no clear D. The V end lost 5 bases, the J end lost 0 bases, and 17 bases lay between the germline ends. Germline CDR1 is DFQATT and CDR2 is SNEGSKA (reference sequence). The CDR3 extends over 16 amino acids. In DNA form, the CDR3 reads TGCAGTGCTTACAACACCGACTGGAGCTCCTACAATGAGCAGTTCTTC. This sequence encodes CSAYNTDWSSYNEQFF.

The rearrangement uses TRBV2 and TRBJ2-5; D is perhaps TRBD2 (6 bases). Germline V gene lookup returns CDR1 SNHLY and CDR2 FYNNEI. Trimming took off 8 bases at V and 2 bases at J, with 9 bases between the two ends. The CDR3 covers 12 residues. CDR3 protein: CASEAGQETQYF. The DNA for the CDR3 is TGTGCCAGCGAGGCGGGGCAAGAGACCCAGTACTTC. Filled out from reference TRBV2 and TRBJ2-5, the complete variable domain reads EPEVTQTPSHQVTQMGQEVILRCVPISNHLYFYWYRQILGQKVEFLVSFYNNEISEKSEIFDDQFSVERPDGSNFTLKIRSTKLEDSAMYFCASEAGQETQYFGPGTRLLVL.

The rearrangement links TRBV14 to TRBJ1-1; 10 bases map to TRBD1. The CDR3 runs 15 residues. Germline loops: CDR1 SGHDN, CDR2 FVKESK. The V segment lost 4 bases and the J segment 4 bases; nucleotides outside the gene matches: 6. CDR3 sequence reads: CASSRDRGFGTEAFF. The CDR3 DNA is TGTGCCAGCAGCCGGGACAGGGGTTTTGGCACTGAAGCTTTCTTT.

This clonotype occurred a few times. The gene calls are TRBV6-6 and TRBJ2-3; unclear D gene. Between the trimmed V and J ends, which lost 6 bases and 6 bases, there was a span of 25 bases. Germline CDR1 reads MNHNY; CDR2 reads SVGAGI (reference sequence). The CDR3 spans 17 residues. In DNA form, the CDR3 reads TGTGCCAGCAGCTCGACTCAAGACACATGGCGTTCCGATACGCAGTATTTT. It codes for CASSSTQDTWRSDTQYF.

This chain links TRBV7-6 with TRBJ2-5; D not resolved. Germline V lookup: CDR1 SGHVS, CDR2 FNYEAQ. Trimming cost V 7 bases and J 2 bases, with 11 bases left between them. The CDR3 length is 13 residues. The CDR3 sequence is CASTTPGQETQYF. The CDR3, as DNA: TGTGCCAGCACCACTCCGGGTCAAGAGACCCAGTACTTC.

The chain is built from TRBV7-9 and TRBJ1-2; D not resolved. Germline CDR1 is SEHNR and CDR2 is FQNEAQ (reference sequence). The V end was cut by 5 bases, the J end by 8 bases, with 12 bases between. CDR3 length equals 12 residues. DNA for the CDR3: TGTGCCAGCAGCCCCCCTGGCCCCGGCTACACCTTC. Protein: CASSPPGPGYTF.

The rearrangement links TRBV7-2 to TRBJ2-5, with 7 bases matching TRBD1. Germline CDR1 and CDR2: SGHTA and FQGNSA. Losses at the gene ends were 6 bases for V and 2 bases for J; bases not matched to a gene: 12. The CDR3 length is 16 residues. CDR3 residues: CASSFSPGQPQETQYF. CDR3 sequence (DNA): TGTGCCAGCAGTTTTTCCCCGGGACAGCCACAAGAGACCCAGTACTTC.

This clonotype was seen a few times. The chain uses TRBV4-2 and TRBJ2-1, with TRBD2 identical over 11 bases. This CDR3 is 15 amino acids long. CDR1 and CDR2 from the germline V gene are LGHNA and YNFKEQ. V lost 2 bases and J lost 6; bases outside the gene matches: 3. In DNA, the CDR3 is TGTGCCAGCAGCCAACTAGCGGGGGGAGGCAATGAGCAGTTCTTC. Protein product: CASSQLAGGGNEQFF.

The rearrangement joins TRBV28 to TRBJ2-5; the D gene is possibly TRBD2 (6 bases). CDR3 size: 14 residues. The V end was cut by 7 bases, the J end by 0 bases, with 12 bases between. Germline V gene data show CDR1 as MDHEN and CDR2 as SYDVKM. The CDR3 nucleotides are TGTGCCAGCACACATCGGGGGTACCAAGAGACCCAGTACTTC. As protein: CASTHRGYQETQYF.

The J gene is TRBJ2-5, the V gene TRBV29-1; the match to TRBD2 covers 8 bases. The CDR3 loop spans 22 amino acids. Germline trimming cut 7 bases from V and 4 bases from J; bases unmatched to any gene: 35. The germline gives CDR1 SQVTM, CDR2 ANQGSEA. The CDR3 sequence: CSARHIRVPGEAGGFARETQYF. The CDR3 coding sequence is TGCAGCGCACGACACATTCGCGTCCCGGGAGAGGCGGGGGGATTCGCACGAGAGACCCAGTACTTC.

V and J are TRBV7-2 and TRBJ2-3; possibly TRBD1 or TRBD2 for D (5 bases each). Germline V gives CDR1 SGHTA, CDR2 FQGNSA. The V and J ends lost 6 bases and 3 bases respectively, with 19 bases between them. This CDR3 is 16 amino acids long. CDR3 residues: CASRSGTGAGTDTQYF. The DNA of the CDR3 is TGTGCCAGCAGATCCGGGACCGGGGCCGGTACAGATACGCAGTATTTT.

This chain joins TRBV6-1 and TRBJ1-5; 7 nucleotides align to TRBD1. Per the germline V gene, CDR1 is MNHNS and CDR2 is SASEGT. This CDR3 has 14 amino acids. V trimming: 7 bases; J trimming: 7 bases; junction bases outside the gene matches: 10. In nucleotides, the CDR3 is TGTGCCAGCACCCCGGGACAGCCAAGACAGCCCCAGCATTTT. It encodes CASTPGQPRQPQHF.

This clonotype was seen repeatedly, ten times or more. The J gene is TRBJ2-1, the V gene TRBV6-5; D possibly corresponds to TRBD2 (6 bases). The CDR3 runs 12 residues. CDR1 is MNHEY and CDR2 is SVGAGI in the germline V gene. V was pared by 9 bases and J by 4 bases, with 10 bases between. The CDR3, as DNA: TGTGCCAGTGGGGGGTCATACAATGAGCAGTTCTTC. It codes for CASGGSYNEQFF.

V is TRBV6-1 and J is TRBJ2-7; a weak D match, TRBD2 (6 bases). The CDR3 contains 15 residues. Trimming removed 2 bases from V and 3 bases from J, with 14 bases in between. The germline V gene encodes CDR1 MNHNS and CDR2 SASEGT. The CDR3 sequence: CASSEWGEGNYEQYF. The CDR3 DNA sequence: TGTGCCAGCAGTGAATGGGGGGAAGGGAACTACGAGCAGTACTTC.

The rearrangement joins TRBV6-2 or TRBV6-3 to TRBJ2-6; D perhaps matches TRBD1 (5 bases). Germline V CDR1 and CDR2: MNHEY, SVGEGT. The CDR3 runs to 19 residues. The V end was cut by 7 bases, the J end by 0 bases, with 22 bases between. In nucleotides, the CDR3 is TGTGCCAGCACACCCGAAGGACACCAACCGAGCTCTGGGGCCAACGTCCTGACTTTC. Protein: CASTPEGHQPSSGANVLTF.